This is a list of T cell receptor beta chains from one sample in a study of T cells in Graves' hyperthyroidism and ophthalmopathy. TCRdb re-derived calls from the multiplex PCR reads in MiXCR, one entry per CDR3 protein. The top ten hold roughly 52% of the sample, which has roughly 300,000 distinct CDR3 sequences, under 25% seen once. The sequenced material came from blood. All receptors come from a woman aged 50 to 60 with Graves' hyperthyroidism. Both conserved end residues are part of each CDR3. A D gene is named only where the DNA matches it firmly. Rows may omit the clone size; those that give it use once, few, many or a size class.

j_call v_call clone_size d_call cdr3_nt cdr3_aa
TRBJ2-5 TRBV5-1 . TRBD2 TGCGCCAGCAGCTACCGGACTAGCTACGGGGAGACCCAGTACTTC CASSYRTSYGETQYF
TRBJ2-1 TRBV7-8 . . TGTGCCAGCAGCTCCTTTCGCGGGGTTATCCACAATGAGCAGCTCTTC CASSSFRGVIHNEQLF
TRBJ2-5 TRBV30 many TRBD2 TGTGCCTGGAGGGGTAAGGGAGCGGGGCAAGAGACCCAGTACTTC CAWRGKGAGQETQYF
TRBJ2-1 TRBV3-1 many . TGTGCCAGCAGCGCCGAGGCTAACTACAATGAGCAGTTCTTC CASSAEANYNEQFF
TRBJ2-1 TRBV15 many TRBD2 TGTGCCACCAGCGAGCGGGGTCCAAATGAGCAGTTCTTC CATSERGPNEQFF
TRBJ1-2 TRBV27 many TRBD1 TGTGCCAGCAGTCCGGGACAGGGAAAACCTGTCGGTGGCTACACCTTC CASSPGQGKPVGGYTF
TRBJ1-2 TRBV12-5 many . TGTGCTAGTGGTTTGGTAAACTATGGCTACACCTTC CASGLVNYGYTF
TRBJ2-7 TRBV11-2 few . TGTGCCAGCAGCCCCCGGGATAGCGATTACGAGCAGTACTTC CASSPRDSDYEQYF
TRBJ2-1 TRBV7-9 . TRBD1 TGTGCCAGCAGCCTCGGACAGGGGTTCGAAGATGAGCAGTTCTTC CASSLGQGFEDEQFF
TRBJ2-7 TRBV4-1 . . TGCGCCAGCAGCCGAAACACGGACGAGCAGTACTTC CASSRNTDEQYF
TRBJ2-7 TRBV5-1 many . TGCGCCAGCAGCTTGGGCAGCTCCTCTCACGAGCAGTACTTC CASSLGSSSHEQYF
TRBJ2-2 TRBV28 many TRBD1 TGTGCCAGCAGTCCACAGGGGCGGGCGAGCGGGGAGCTGTTTTTT CASSPQGRASGELFF
TRBJ2-4 TRBV3-1 few . TGTGCCAGCAGCCAAGGGGGGGCCAAAAACATTCAGTACTTC CASSQGGAKNIQYF
TRBJ2-5 TRBV28 many TRBD2 TGTGCCAGCAGTTCACGACTAGCGGGTTGGCAAGAGACCCAGTACTTC CASSSRLAGWQETQYF
TRBJ2-5 TRBV3-1 . TRBD2 TGTGCCAGCAGCCCACCCGGGAGGGCCCTCCGGGAGACCCAGTACTTC CASSPPGRALRETQYF
TRBJ1-5 TRBV7-8 many TRBD1 TGTGCCAGCAGCTCGACCAGGGGGCGAGGTCAGCCCCAGCATTTT CASSSTRGRGQPQHF
TRBJ2-3 TRBV15 many TRBD2 TGTGCCACCAGCAGAGATTGGGATGAGCGGGGGGGCCGGCCAGATACGCAGTATTTT CATSRDWDERGGRPDTQYF
TRBJ1-5 TRBV7-9 many TRBD1 TGTGCCAGCAGCCCTCGACAGGGGATGGGTCAGCCCCAGCATTTT CASSPRQGMGQPQHF
TRBJ1-1 TRBV18 . . TGTGCCAGCTCACAGGGACCCCCCTCCTTGAACACTGAAGCTTTCTTT CASSQGPPSLNTEAFF
TRBJ2-5 TRBV2 many TRBD2 TGTGCCAGCAGCGGAGCGGGAGTCCAAGAGACCCAGTACTTC CASSGAGVQETQYF
TRBJ2-3 TRBV29-1 many . TGCAGCGTTGAATTTGGGGCAGATACGCAGTATTTT CSVEFGADTQYF
TRBJ1-1 TRBV12-3/TRBV12-4 . . TGTGCCAGCAACTCCGGGGCAGGGGTTCGGACTGAAGCTTTCTTT CASNSGAGVRTEAFF
TRBJ1-6 TRBV30 . TRBD1 TGTGCCTGGAGTGTACGCAGGGGGGAAACCTATAATTCACCCCTCCACTTT CAWSVRRGETYNSPLHF
TRBJ2-4 TRBV2 few . TGTGCCAGCAGTGAAGACCTAGCCAAAAACATTCAGTACTTC CASSEDLAKNIQYF
TRBJ2-5 TRBV27 many . TGTGCCAGCAGTTTAGTGGGGGTATCGGAGACCCAGTACTTC CASSLVGVSETQYF
TRBJ1-1 TRBV14 many . TGTGCCAGCAGCCAAGAGGCTATGAGCACTGAAGCTTTCTTT CASSQEAMSTEAFF
TRBJ2-5 TRBV19 . . TGTGCCAGTAGTATTAGCGTCCATTCCCTTCAAGAGACCCAGTACTTC CASSISVHSLQETQYF
TRBJ2-7 TRBV24-1 many . TGTGCCACCAGTGATACCCAGGCCTTCTACGAGCAGTACTTC CATSDTQAFYEQYF
TRBJ2-2 TRBV29-1 once . TGCAGCGTCTTGTGGACGGACACTAACACCGGGGAGCTGTTTTTT CSVLWTDTNTGELFF
TRBJ1-2 TRBV5-1 . . TGCGCCAGTAAACCCCGGACGGGGGGAGACTATGGCTACACCTTC CASKPRTGGDYGYTF
TRBJ1-6 TRBV20-1 . . TGCAGTGCTAGGGCAGGGAGGAAGGACTATAATTCACCCCTCCACTTT CSARAGRKDYNSPLHF
TRBJ1-3 TRBV30 few . TGTGCCTGGAGTGCGACTGCATGGTCCGGAAACACCATATATTTT CAWSATAWSGNTIYF
TRBJ1-5 TRBV28 . TRBD1 TGTGCCAGCGGCACCGGGACAGGGAGACATCAGCCCCAGCATTTT CASGTGTGRHQPQHF
TRBJ1-1 TRBV28 . . TGTGCCAGCAAACTAGGGGGGGGCTTGGGAACTGAAGCTTTCTTT CASKLGGGLGTEAFF